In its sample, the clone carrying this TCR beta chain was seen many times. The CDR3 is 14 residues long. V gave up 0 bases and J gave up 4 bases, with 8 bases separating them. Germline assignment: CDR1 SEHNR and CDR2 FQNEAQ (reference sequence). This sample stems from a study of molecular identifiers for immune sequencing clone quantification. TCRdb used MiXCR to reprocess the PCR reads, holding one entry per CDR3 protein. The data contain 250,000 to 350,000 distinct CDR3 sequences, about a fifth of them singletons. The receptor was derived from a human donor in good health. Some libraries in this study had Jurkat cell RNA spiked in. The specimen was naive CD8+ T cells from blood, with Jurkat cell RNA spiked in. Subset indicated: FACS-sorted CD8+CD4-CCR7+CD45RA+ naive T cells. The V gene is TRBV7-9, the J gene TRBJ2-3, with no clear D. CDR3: CASSLASSADTQYF. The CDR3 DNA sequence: TGTGCCAGCAGCTTAGCATCCTCGGCAGATACGCAGTATTTT.